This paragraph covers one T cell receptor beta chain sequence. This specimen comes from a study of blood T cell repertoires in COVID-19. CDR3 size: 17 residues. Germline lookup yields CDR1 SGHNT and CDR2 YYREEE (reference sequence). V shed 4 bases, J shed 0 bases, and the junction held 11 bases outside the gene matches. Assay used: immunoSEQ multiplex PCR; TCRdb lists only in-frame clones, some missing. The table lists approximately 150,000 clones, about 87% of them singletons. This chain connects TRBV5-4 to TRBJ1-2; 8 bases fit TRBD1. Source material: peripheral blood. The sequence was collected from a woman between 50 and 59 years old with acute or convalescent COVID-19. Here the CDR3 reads CASSTSGGLPSNYGYTF. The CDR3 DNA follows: TGTGCCAGCAGCACCTCAGGGGGCCTCCCCTCTAACTATGGCTACACCTTC.